Described below is a single T cell receptor (beta chain) sequence and its context. The data stem from a study of CD4+ T cells in melanoma. Germline CDR1 LNHDA, CDR2 SQIVND (reference sequence). V lost 0 bases and J lost 0, with 9 bases in between. The CDR3 loop spans 16 amino acids. This table comes from immunoSEQ multiplex PCR, and its TCRdb copy is limited to in-frame clones, with some not included. This table has some 150,000 clones, about 90% appearing once. V is TRBV19 and J is TRBJ1-5, with unresolved D. This receptor was taken from a human donor with melanoma. The CDR3 DNA reads TGTGCCAGTAGTATAGATCTAGCGGATAGCAATCAGCCCCAGCATTTT. Protein product: CASSIDLADSNQPQHF.